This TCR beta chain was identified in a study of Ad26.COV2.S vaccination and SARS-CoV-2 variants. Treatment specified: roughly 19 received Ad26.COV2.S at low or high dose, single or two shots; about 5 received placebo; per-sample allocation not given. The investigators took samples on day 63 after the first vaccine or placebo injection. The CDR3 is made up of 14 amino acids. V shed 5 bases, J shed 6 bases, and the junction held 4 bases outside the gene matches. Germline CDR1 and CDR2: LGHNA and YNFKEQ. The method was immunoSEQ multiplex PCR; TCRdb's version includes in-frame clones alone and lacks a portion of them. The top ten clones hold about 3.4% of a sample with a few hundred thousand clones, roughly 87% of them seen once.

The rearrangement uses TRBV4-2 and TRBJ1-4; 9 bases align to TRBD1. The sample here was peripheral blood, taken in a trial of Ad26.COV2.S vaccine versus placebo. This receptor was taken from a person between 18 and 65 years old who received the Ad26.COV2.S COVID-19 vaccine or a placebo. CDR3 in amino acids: CASSGTGNHEKLFF. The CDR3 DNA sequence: TGTGCCAGCAGCGGGACAGGGAACCATGAAAAACTGTTTTTT.